Shown below are 13 T cell receptor beta chains from a single sample sequenced in a study of identical twins. A single record per CDR3 protein comes from TCRdb applying MiXCR to the 5' RACE reads. The sample carries some 900,000 distinct CDR3 sequences, 10% to 15% recorded once. This sample was also put to use in a study of yellow fever vaccine responses in identical twins.

The sample comprised PBMCs. These receptors were obtained from a woman under 30 in good health.

This clonotype was seen at least ten times. This sequence joins TRBV20-1 and TRBJ2-7, with 8 bases lining up with TRBD1. There are 13 residues in the CDR3. The germline V gene has CDR1 DFQATT and CDR2 SNEGSKA (reference sequence). V lost 5 bases, J lost 2 bases, and 5 bases stayed unmatched. The CDR3 DNA follows: TGCAGTGCTTTTCGGACAGGGCCCTACGAGCAGTACGTC. Encoded protein: CSAFRTGPYEQYV.

V is TRBV12-3 or TRBV12-4 and J is TRBJ2-1; 13 nucleotides agree with TRBD2. The CDR3 is made up of 15 amino acids. V shed 4 bases and J 8 bases; nucleotides not matched to a gene: 5. The DNA of the CDR3 is TGTGCCAGCAGTTATACTAGCGGGAGGGCCGATGAGCAGTTCTTC. Its protein product is CASSYTSGRADEQFF.

This clonotype was counted a few times. The CDR3 sequence: CASSLRETEAFF. CDR3 DNA: TGTGCCAGCAGCTTAAGGGAGACTGAAGCTTTCTTT. The chain joins TRBV5-8 to TRBJ1-1; D is unclear. Trimming stripped 2 bases from V and 5 bases from J, with 7 bases between. Germline lookup yields CDR1 SGHTS and CDR2 YDEGEE. The CDR3 runs to 12 residues.

This clonotype has more than one count but fewer than ten. CDR3 coding DNA: TGTGCCAGCAGTGAAGTGGGGAGGGGCAATGAGCAGTTCTTC. It is translated as CASSEVGRGNEQFF. V is TRBV25-1 and J is TRBJ2-1; 7 bases are shared with TRBD2. CDR1 is MGHDK and CDR2 is SYGVNS in the germline V gene. V dropped 2 bases and J dropped 6; count of bases not matched to a gene: 4. The CDR3 sequence is 14 residues long.

This clonotype was seen at least ten times. The rearrangement links TRBV29-1 to TRBJ1-1; TRBD1 is a possible D gene (5 bases). Germline CDR1 is SQVTM and CDR2 is ANQGSEA. The CDR3 runs 13 residues. Trimming took 7 bases from V and 1 from J, leaving 13 bases between them. The CDR3 protein is CSALDGGNTEAFF. DNA of the CDR3: TGCAGCGCATTGGACGGGGGGAACACTGAAGCTTTCTTT.

The CDR3 nucleotides read TGTGCCAGCAGCTTAAGGGACAGGGCCGATATTGAAGCTTTCTTT. Residues: CASSLRDRADIEAFF. The chain carries TRBV11-1 and TRBJ1-1, with 9 bases matching TRBD1. Germline CDR1 SGHAT, CDR2 FQDESV (reference sequence). The CDR3 length is 15 residues. Trimming at V came to 2 bases and at J to 7 bases, leaving 8 bases not matched to a gene.

This clonotype has a count of ten or more. The V call is TRBV20-1, the J call TRBJ1-2; TRBD1 might be the D (5 bases). V lost 0 bases, J lost 6 bases, and 11 bases lay in between. CDR3 size: 13 residues. The germline gives CDR1 DFQATT, CDR2 SNEGSKA (reference sequence). CDR3 nucleotide sequence: TGCAGTGCTAGAGAGAAGCCAGGGAATGGCTACACCTTC. Translation: CSAREKPGNGYTF.

The rearrangement joins TRBV4-1 to TRBJ2-7; TRBD2 is a possible D gene (5 bases). CDR1 is MGHRA, CDR2 YSYEKL, per germline. V was clipped by 4 bases and J by 2 bases, with 15 bases between them. The CDR3 consists of 15 residues. The CDR3 DNA sequence: TGCGCCAGCAGCCCCTCGGATCCGCGGGCCTACGAGCAGTACTTC. Translated, it gives CASSPSDPRAYEQYF.

This clonotype was detected ten times or more. The chain carries TRBV4-2 and TRBJ2-1; 7 bases match TRBD1. The CDR3 is 14 residues long. The V and J ends lost 3 bases and 8 bases, in that order; junction bases with no gene match: 7. From germline, CDR1 is LGHNA and CDR2 YNFKEQ. CDR3: CASSQTGQLHEQFF. The CDR3 coding sequence is TGTGCCAGCAGCCAGACGGGACAGCTCCATGAGCAGTTCTTC.

This clonotype was counted only a few times. This chain joins TRBV28 and TRBJ1-1; D call uncertain. Trimming shortened V by 5 bases and J by 0 bases, and 10 bases separated the two germline ends. The CDR3 runs to 14 residues. Per the germline V gene, CDR1 is MDHEN and CDR2 is SYDVKM. The CDR3 region is CASSLSTLNTEAFF. CDR3 DNA: TGTGCCAGCAGTCTATCTACACTGAACACTGAAGCTTTCTTT. Drawing the rest from reference TRBV28 and TRBJ1-1, the complete variable domain is DVKVTQSSRYLVKRTGEKVFLECVQDMDHENMFWYRQDPGLGLRLIYFSYDVKMKEKGDIPEGYSVSREKKERFSLILESASTNQTSMYLCASSLSTLNTEAFFGQGTRLTVV.

This clonotype was seen repeatedly, ten times or more. The rearrangement joins TRBV28 to TRBJ1-1, with TRBD1 as a possible D gene (6 bases). Germline CDR1 reads MDHEN; CDR2 reads SYDVKM. The CDR3 extends over 15 amino acids. Trimming stripped 7 bases from V and 3 bases from J, with 18 bases between. The CDR3 spells CASTGSTGTDTEAFF. DNA for the CDR3: TGTGCCAGCACGGGGTCTACAGGGACTGACACTGAAGCTTTCTTT.

This clonotype has just a few counts. The gene calls are TRBV20-1 and TRBJ1-1, with D possibly matching TRBD1 (6 bases). The CDR3 is 12 residues long. V was clipped by 5 bases and J by 5 bases, with 12 bases between them. CDR1 is DFQATT and CDR2 is SNEGSKA in the germline V gene (reference sequence). The CDR3 DNA sequence: TGCAGTGCTGCACAGGGTTGGACTGAAGCTTTCTTT. It translates to CSAAQGWTEAFF.

The V and J genes are TRBV5-1 and TRBJ1-1; maybe TRBD1 (5 bases). There are 15 residues in the CDR3. Trimming pared 5 bases from V and 4 bases from J, leaving 18 bases between. Germline CDR1 is SGHRS and CDR2 is YFSETQ. CDR3 nucleotide sequence: TGCGCCAGCAGGGCATCTCTGGGACGGAGCACTGAAGCTTTCTTT. Translated: CASRASLGRSTEAFF.